This T cell receptor beta chain was identified in a study of shared clonotypes between healthy human individuals. Study-wide results and caveats: Naive subsets tended to show greater estimated richness than memory subsets.

With respect to this clone: The antigen is undetermined.

Clones were read by immunoSEQ multiplex PCR, and TCRdb kept only the in-frame ones, dropping some. The sample holds 950,000 to 1,300,000 clones, approximately 76% seen once. This CDR3 spans 13 amino acids. From germline, CDR1 is GTSNPN and CDR2 SVGIG (reference sequence). V lost 2 bases, J lost 19 bases, and 21 bases lay in between. CD4+ cell separation produced CD45RA+ naive and CD45RA-negative memory subsets. The sample comprised memory CD4+ T cells sorted from blood. As for subset: CD45RA-negative fraction. The V gene is TRBV30, the J gene TRBJ1-6; D not certain. The TCR sequence derives from a man aged 18 to 29 in good health. The CDR3 is CAWSSGPSLGSHF. CDR3 DNA sequence: TGTGCCTGGAGTAGTGGGCCCTCCTTAGGGTCGCACTTT. The whole variable domain, filled in from reference TRBV30 and TRBJ1-6, reads SQTIHQWPATLVQPVGSPLSLECTVEGTSNPNLYWYRQAAGRGLQLLFYSVGIGQISSEVPQNLSASRPQDRQFILSSKKLLLSDSGFYLCAWSSGPSLGSHFGNGTRLTVT.